This T cell receptor beta chain was captured in a study of T-cell reconstitution after alpha-beta-depleted transplantation in children. The authors prepared the TCRbeta library with unique molecular identifiers. TCRdb processed the PCR reads anew with MiXCR; each CDR3 protein has one entry. This sample has 490,000 or so distinct CDR3 sequences, with approximately 12% found just once. Germline lookup yields CDR1 MNHEY and CDR2 SVGAGI. This CDR3 region has 16 residues. Trimming at V came to 4 bases and at J to 3 bases, leaving 6 bases not matched to a gene. This clonotype has more than one count but fewer than ten.

This chain joins TRBV6-5 and TRBJ2-1; 10 bases are a match to TRBD1. This TCR derives from a human donor who donated a stem cell graft to a child with combined immunodeficiency. Sequencing was performed on PBMCs from the stem cell graft donor, taken from the stem cell graft. CDR3 sequence: CASSSTGTGVYNEQFF. CDR3 bases: TGTGCCAGCAGTTCGACCGGGACAGGGGTCTACAATGAGCAGTTCTTC.